This TCR beta chain is from a study of shared clonotypes between healthy human individuals. Replicate PCRs run on sorted subsets employed about 220 ng DNA, some 33,000 T cell genomes. Original handling: Because ImmunoSEQ provided only junction sequences with no quality scores, the filtering differed. TCRdb keeps only in-frame clones here, not all; method: immunoSEQ multiplex PCR. For V, J and clone size, that table is used; D and trimming come from the DNA. The sample consists of about 2 million clones, approximately 95% of them appearing once. Free of recent acute infections or vaccinations, the donors were healthy HIV-negative adults. All participating donors were Caucasian adults from Nashville, Tennessee. CDR3 length equals 17 residues. Germline loops: CDR1 SGHAT, CDR2 FQNNGV. V lost 5 bases and J lost 5; bases outside the gene matches: 10.

This sequence joins TRBV11-2 and TRBJ2-7; TRBD2 aligns across 15 bases. The receptor was isolated from a man in his late teens or twenties in good health. Sample: naive CD4+ T cells sorted from blood. The subset is: CD45RA+ positively selected. CDR3 region: CASSTRTSGGAGHEQYF. In nucleotides, the CDR3 is TGTGCCAGCAGCACCAGGACTAGCGGGGGGGCAGGCCACGAGCAGTACTTC.